Following are 22 T cell receptor beta chains from one sample sequenced in a study of identical twins (dated by TCRdb to the mid-2010s). Libraries were built with 5' RACE. Sequencer: Illumina HiSeq 2000. TCRdb reran the public reads through fastp at Q25 and MiXCR, keeping productive beta chains. Each entry merges the rows of one CDR3 protein and shows their most common DNA and genes. The sample profile shows 500,000 to 650,000 distinct CDR3 sequences; roughly 7.2% of them were found once. The top ten hold around 1.6% of the sample. In addition, the sample was reused for a study of yellow fever vaccine responses in identical twins.

The specimen sequenced was PBMCs. The receptor source for this set is a woman aged 18-29 years in good health.

A few counts support this clonotype. The chain recombines TRBV12-3 or TRBV12-4 with TRBJ2-3; D gene uncertain. V lost 3 bases and J 0 bases, leaving 7 bases between the germline ends. The CDR3 consists of 14 residues. The CDR3 sequence is CASSFHQSTDTQYF. As DNA, the CDR3 is TGTGCCAGCAGTTTCCATCAGAGCACAGATACGCAGTATTTT.

This clonotype was counted between two and nine times. The CDR3 sequence: CASTVDAGRADTQYF. The DNA for the CDR3 is TGTGCCAGCACGGTTGATGCAGGCCGAGCAGATACGCAGTATTTT. The chain carries TRBV27 and TRBJ2-3, with D uncertain. Trimming removed 7 bases at V and 4 bases at J, with 18 bases between. Germline CDR1 MNHEY, CDR2 SMNVEV (reference sequence). The CDR3 is 15 amino acids.

This chain uses TRBV28 with TRBJ2-7, with a tentative D call TRBD1 (6 bases). The CDR3 is 13 amino acids. CDR1 MDHEN and CDR2 SYDVKM come from the germline V gene. The V end lost 1 base, the J end lost 7 bases, and 11 bases lay between the germline ends. The CDR3 here is CASSLSTRGEQYF. For the CDR3, the DNA is TGTGCCAGCAGTTTATCTACTAGGGGGGAGCAGTACTTC.

This clonotype came up many times. The chain uses TRBV14 and TRBJ2-1; 10 bases are shared with TRBD2. The CDR3 totals 16 residues. The germline CDR1 and CDR2 sequences are SGHDN and FVKESK. The V and J ends lost 0 bases and 8 bases, in that order; junction bases with no gene match: 7. The DNA of the CDR3 is TGTGCCAGCAGCCAAGATGTACTAGCGGGGACGTATGAGCAGTTCTTC. Encoded protein: CASSQDVLAGTYEQFF.

This clonotype has just a few counts. In DNA, the CDR3 is TGCGCCAGCAGCAGCGGAAACACAGATACGCAGTATTTT. It is translated as CASSSGNTDTQYF. The chain employs TRBV5-1 and TRBJ2-3; weak D call: TRBD2 (5 bases). The V gene's germline CDR1 is SGHRS and CDR2 YFSETQ. V lost 4 bases to trimming and J lost 2 bases, with 8 bases between them. The CDR3 covers 13 residues.

This clonotype was counted a few times. The chain carries TRBV2 and TRBJ2-1, with D maybe TRBD2 (6 bases). CDR1 and CDR2 (germline): SNHLY, FYNNEI. The CDR3 spans 13 residues. Trimming left V 8 bases short and J 6 bases short, with 14 bases between. CDR3 DNA: TGTGCCAGCGGGGCCCTCGGGGGCAATGAGCAGTTCTTC. Translation gives CASGALGGNEQFF.

This clonotype was seen a handful of times. This sequence joins TRBV6-1 and TRBJ1-2, with 7 bases that match TRBD1. The CDR3 is 14 amino acids. The V segment lost 10 bases and the J segment 0 bases; nucleotides outside the gene matches: 8. Looked up from germline, CDR1 is MNHNS and CDR2 is SASEGT. The CDR3 loop reads CATSGTATNYGYTF. Here the CDR3 DNA reads TGTGCCACCTCCGGGACAGCGACTAACTATGGCTACACCTTC.

This clonotype was seen many times. The chain employs TRBV20-1 and TRBJ2-3; 8 bases map to TRBD2. The V segment lost 2 bases and the J segment 2 bases; nucleotides outside the gene matches: 6. Germline V gene data show CDR1 as DFQATT and CDR2 as SNEGSKA (reference sequence). The CDR3 runs 15 residues. The CDR3 DNA sequence: TGCAGTGCTAGAACTTCTAGCGGGTACACAGATACGCAGTATTTT. As protein: CSARTSSGYTDTQYF.

The genes are TRBV10-3 and TRBJ2-1; 12 bases agree with TRBD1. Germline CDR1 ENHRY, CDR2 SYGVKD. The junction had 5 bases not matched to a gene; V was cut back by 7 bases and J by 7 bases. The CDR3 extends over 14 amino acids. CDR3 sequence reads: CAIKGTGGRNEQFF. In DNA form, the CDR3 reads TGTGCCATCAAAGGGACAGGGGGCAGGAATGAGCAGTTCTTC.

This clonotype was counted only a few times. The rearrangement links TRBV6-5 to TRBJ2-1; 7 bases line up with TRBD2. CDR1 MNHEY and CDR2 SVGAGI come from the germline V gene. The V gene end was trimmed by 2 bases and the J gene end by 3 bases; junction bases not matched to a gene: 10. This CDR3 is built from 17 residues. CDR3 DNA: TGTGCCAGCAGTTACGGGGGAGCGGGGTCCAGCTACAATGAGCAGTTCTTC. It is translated as CASSYGGAGSSYNEQFF.

This clonotype was observed a handful of times. In nucleotides, the CDR3 is TGTGCCATCAGCAAGGACAGTAACTATGGCTACACCTTC. This gives the protein CAISKDSNYGYTF. The V call is TRBV10-3, the J call TRBJ1-2, with a tentative D call TRBD1 (6 bases). Trimming took off 6 bases at V and 1 base at J, with 9 bases between the two ends. In germline, CDR1 is ENHRY, CDR2 SYGVKD. The CDR3 runs to 13 residues.

This clonotype has only a few counts. The chain is built from TRBV20-1 and TRBJ2-1; D perhaps matches TRBD2 (6 bases). Germline V gives CDR1 DFQATT, CDR2 SNEGSKA (reference sequence). The CDR3 length is 13 residues. Trimming pared 6 bases from V and 2 bases from J, leaving 11 bases between. CDR3 amino acids: CSAGDLTYNEQFF. CDR3 sequence (DNA): TGCAGTGCCGGGGACTTAACCTACAATGAGCAGTTCTTC.

This clonotype was recorded at least ten times. The chain recombines TRBV28 with TRBJ1-1; no firm D call. Trimming pared 1 base from V and 7 bases from J, leaving 10 bases between. The CDR3 runs 13 residues. In germline, CDR1 is MDHEN, CDR2 SYDVKM. CDR3 bases: TGTGCCAGCAGTTTATACCAGGTTGTTGAAGCTTTCTTT. It encodes CASSLYQVVEAFF.

The gene calls are TRBV12-3 or TRBV12-4 and TRBJ2-5, with 9 bases matching TRBD2. With 6 bases clipped from V and 2 bases from J, the junction kept 10 bases outside the gene matches. This CDR3 is built from 16 residues. The CDR3 loop reads CASSRRTSVIQETQYF. DNA for the CDR3: TGTGCCAGCAGCAGACGGACTAGCGTTATACAAGAGACCCAGTACTTC.

Many counts were recorded for this clonotype. This rearrangement joins TRBV28 to TRBJ2-1, with 9 bases lining up with TRBD2. Germline V gene lookup returns CDR1 MDHEN and CDR2 SYDVKM. V shed 3 bases and J 4 bases; nucleotides not matched to a gene: 4. The CDR3 is made up of 15 amino acids. The chain's CDR3 is CASSLSGRKYNEQFF. The CDR3 bases are TGTGCCAGCAGTTTGAGCGGGAGGAAGTACAATGAGCAGTTCTTC.

The V call is TRBV11-2, the J call TRBJ1-2; D is uncertain. V was clipped by 6 bases and J by 2 bases, with 10 bases between them. Germline CDR1 SGHAT, CDR2 FQNNGV. CDR3 length: 13 amino acids. The CDR3 loop is CASSRKQNYGYTF. The CDR3 nucleotides read TGTGCCAGCAGTCGGAAGCAAAACTATGGCTACACCTTC.

J is TRBJ2-1 and V is TRBV27, with D possibly TRBD1 on 6 matching bases. V gave up 7 bases and J gave up 5 bases, with 21 bases separating them. Germline-derived CDR1 and CDR2 are MNHEY and SMNVEV (reference sequence). This CDR3 is built from 16 residues. The CDR3 region is CASISGTGRGHNEQFF. The CDR3 nucleotides are TGTGCCAGCATCAGCGGCACCGGCAGGGGACACAATGAGCAGTTCTTC.

The chain employs TRBV12-3 or TRBV12-4 and TRBJ2-3, with D hard to call. The length of the CDR3 is 13 residues. V shed 5 bases and J shed 6 bases, with 12 bases lying between them. In nucleotides, the CDR3 is TGTGCCAGCAGTCGTCGGTCCAAGGATACGCAGTATTTT. Amino acid sequence: CASSRRSKDTQYF.

This clonotype was seen many times. The rearrangement uses TRBV27 and TRBJ2-2; a possible D gene is TRBD2 (5 bases). Germline values: CDR1 MNHEY, CDR2 SMNVEV (reference sequence). The CDR3 contains 12 residues. V was pared by 6 bases and J by 5 bases, with 7 bases between. CDR3 sequence reads: CASRLATGELFF. The DNA of the CDR3 is TGTGCCAGCAGGCTAGCTACCGGGGAGCTGTTTTTT.

The chain carries TRBV29-1 and TRBJ2-7, with 14 bases fitting TRBD2. This CDR3 region has 15 residues. Germline assignment: CDR1 SQVTM and CDR2 ANQGSEA. Trimming at V came to 7 bases and at J to 7 bases, leaving 12 bases not matched to a gene. CDR3 sequence: CSASAGTSGSREQYF. The CDR3 DNA reads TGCAGCGCCTCGGCCGGGACTAGCGGGAGTAGGGAGCAGTACTTC.

Many counts were recorded for this clonotype. The chain has TRBV7-9 and TRBJ2-1, with TRBD2 matching 13 bases. The CDR3 sequence is 16 residues long. Germline CDR1 reads SEHNR; CDR2 reads FQNEAQ (reference sequence). The V segment lost 2 bases and the J segment 7 bases; nucleotides outside the gene matches: 5. The CDR3: CASSLTSGGALNEQFF. The CDR3 DNA follows: TGTGCCAGCAGCTTAACTAGCGGGGGGGCCTTAAATGAGCAGTTCTTC.

This sequence joins TRBV12-5 and TRBJ1-1; no clear D. CDR1 and CDR2 (germline): LGHNT, FRNRAP. The CDR3 is made up of 14 amino acids. Trimming shortened V by 1 base and J by 0 bases, and 6 bases separated the two germline ends. For the CDR3, the DNA is TGTGCTAGTGGTTTGGAGGCCATGAACACTGAAGCTTTCTTT. It yields the protein CASGLEAMNTEAFF.